The 29 T cell receptor beta chains below come from one sample, sequenced in a study of tissue T cells after allogeneic stem cell transplantation. The data were produced by immunoSEQ multiplex PCR, yet TCRdb's version contains in-frame clones alone and is incomplete. The sample includes approximately 45,000 clones, 92% of them seen just once. The sequencing used blood, collected before transplantation. These receptors were obtained from a woman aged 35-75 years who later had graft-versus-host disease after an allogeneic stem cell transplant.

The gene calls are TRBV28 and TRBJ2-7, with 13 bases fitting TRBD2. Germline values: CDR1 MDHEN, CDR2 SYDVKM. The CDR3 is 12 amino acids. V trimming: 6 bases; J trimming: 11 bases; junction bases outside the gene matches: 4. CDR3 nucleotide sequence: TGTGCCAGCAGCACTAGCGGGAGGGAGAAGTACTTC. This translates into CASSTSGREKYF. Filled out from reference TRBV28 and TRBJ2-7, the complete variable domain reads DVKVTQSSRYLVKRTGEKVFLECVQDMDHENMFWYRQDPGLGLRLIYFSYDVKMKEKGDIPEGYSVSREKKERFSLILESASTNQTSMYLCASSTSGREKYFGPGTRLTVT.

The CDR3 region has the DNA TGTGCCAGCAGCGTTCAGGGAAGAGAAGAGACCCAGTACTTC. This gives the protein CASSVQGREETQYF. This chain uses TRBV9 with TRBJ2-5; possible D gene TRBD1, 5 bases. The V end was cut by 2 bases, the J end by 3 bases, with 11 bases between. Germline V CDR1 and CDR2: SGDLS, YYNGEE. The CDR3 runs to 14 residues. Supplemented by reference TRBV9 and TRBJ2-5, the full variable domain reads DSGVTQTPKHLITATGQRVTLRCSPRSGDLSVYWYQQSLDQGLQFLIQYYNGEERAKGNILERFSAQQFPDLHSELNLSSLELGDSALYFCASSVQGREETQYFGPGTRLLVL.

V gene TRBV27 combines with J gene TRBJ2-3, with 7 nucleotides matching TRBD2. The junction had 7 bases not matched to a gene; V was cut back by 10 bases and J by 3 bases. The CDR3 is 13 amino acids. Germline V lookup: CDR1 MNHEY, CDR2 SMNVEV (reference sequence). The CDR3 loop is CATRAGRTDTQYF. DNA of the CDR3: TGTGCCACCCGAGCGGGACGGACAGATACGCAGTATTTT.

The V and J genes are TRBV6-6 and TRBJ1-3; 9 bases are a match to TRBD1. In germline, CDR1 is MNHNY, CDR2 SVGAGI (reference sequence). This CDR3 spans 17 amino acids. V lost 5 bases and J lost 0; bases outside the gene matches: 8. CDR3 nucleotide sequence: TGTGCCAGCAGTCTCACCGGGACAGGGAGCTCTGGAAACACCATATATTTT. Its translation: CASSLTGTGSSGNTIYF.

V is TRBV28 and J is TRBJ1-2; D might be TRBD1 (5 bases). Per germline, CDR1 MDHEN and CDR2 SYDVKM. The CDR3 totals 14 residues. Trimming removed 8 bases at V and 2 bases at J, with 15 bases between. The CDR3 coding sequence is TGTGCCAGCGGCCAGGGCACCGAGAACTATGGCTACACCTTC. Translating it yields CASGQGTENYGYTF.

The chain couples TRBV5-1 to TRBJ2-3; TRBD2 matches at 15 bases. Germline CDR1 SGHRS, CDR2 YFSETQ. This CDR3 region has 17 residues. V shed 4 bases and J 4 bases; nucleotides not matched to a gene: 7. The CDR3, as DNA: TGCGCCAGCAGCCTCTGGACTAGCGGGAGGGTTTCAGATACGCAGTATTTT. It is translated as CASSLWTSGRVSDTQYF. Full variable domain (remainder filled in from reference TRBV5-1 and TRBJ2-3): KAGVTQTPRYLIKTRGQQVTLSCSPISGHRSVSWYQQTPGQGLQFLFEYFSETQRNKGNFPGRFSGRQFSNSRSEMNVSTLELGDSALYLCASSLWTSGRVSDTQYFGPGTRLTVL.

This clone was observed a single time. This chain joins TRBV7-2 and TRBJ2-7; no firm D call. This CDR3 is 11 amino acids long. CDR1 and CDR2 from the germline V gene are SGHTA and FQGNSA. The V and J ends lost 5 bases and 1 base respectively, with 3 bases between them. CDR3 sequence reads: CASSPSYEQYF. Here the CDR3 DNA reads TGTGCCAGCAGCCCTTCCTACGAGCAGTACTTC.

This clone was found once. V is TRBV3-1 (or the pseudogene TRBV3-2) and J is TRBJ1-5; D uncertain. Trimming shortened V by 2 bases and J by 2 bases, and 4 bases separated the two germline ends. In germline, CDR1 is LGHDT, CDR2 YNNKEL (reference sequence). The CDR3 consists of 13 residues. The CDR3 DNA follows: TGTGCCAGCAGCCAAATGGGCAATCAGCCCCAGCATTTT. Its protein is CASSQMGNQPQHF.

The CDR3 DNA sequence: TGTGCCAGCACCCATGGGGGAAGCACAGATACGCAGTATTTT. Its protein is CASTHGGSTDTQYF. The rearrangement joins TRBV9 to TRBJ2-3; D tentatively reads TRBD1 or TRBD2 (5 bases each). Germline CDR1 is SGDLS and CDR2 is YYNGEE. The V and J ends lost 6 bases and 0 bases respectively, with 11 bases between them. This CDR3 is built from 14 residues.

Worth noting for this clone: This sample also contains other DNA sequences that code for the same CDR3. The chain is built from TRBV5-8 and TRBJ2-3; D tentatively fits TRBD1 or TRBD2 (5 bases each). Germline CDR1 is SGHTS and CDR2 is YDEGEE. Trimming stripped 4 bases from V and 3 bases from J, with 15 bases between. The length of the CDR3 is 15 residues. CDR3 nucleotides: TGTGCCAGCAGCCCCGGGACCAGCGTTACAGATACGCAGTATTTT. As protein: CASSPGTSVTDTQYF.

The rearrangement joins TRBV12-3 or TRBV12-4 to TRBJ1-6, with D unclear. This CDR3 spans 13 amino acids. The ends were cut back, 3 bases at V and 8 bases at J, with 8 bases in the middle. The CDR3 loop is CASSLAGYSPLHF. CDR3 DNA: TGTGCCAGCAGTTTGGCAGGCTATTCACCCCTCCACTTT.

The rearrangement links TRBV30 to TRBJ2-2; D gene ambiguous. V was shortened by 2 bases and J by 6 bases, with 10 bases between the two germline ends. CDR1 is GTSNPN, CDR2 SVGIG, per germline (reference sequence). The CDR3 sequence is 13 residues long. CDR3 residues: CAWSTYSAGELFF. CDR3 nucleotides: TGTGCCTGGAGTACCTACAGTGCCGGGGAGCTGTTTTTT.

V and J are TRBV7-6 and TRBJ1-4, with D uncertain. The germline V gene encodes CDR1 SGHVS and CDR2 FNYEAQ. The CDR3 length is 16 residues. Trimming removed 1 base from V and 5 bases from J, with 14 bases in between. CDR3 in amino acids: CASSLVGGLSNEKLFF. CDR3 DNA: TGTGCCAGCAGCTTAGTGGGTGGACTGTCGAATGAAAAACTGTTTTTT.

The chain links TRBV6-1 to TRBJ1-5; unclear D gene. There are 15 residues in the CDR3. V was trimmed by 2 bases and J by 5 bases, leaving 13 bases between them. The germline gives CDR1 MNHNS, CDR2 SASEGT. The CDR3 sequence: CASSERPGAYQPQHF. The CDR3 DNA is TGTGCCAGCAGTGAACGGCCAGGCGCATATCAGCCCCAGCATTTT.

The CDR3 loop is CASSRDRVDTEAFF. For the CDR3, the DNA is TGTGCCAGCAGTCGCGACAGGGTTGACACTGAAGCTTTCTTT. The gene calls are TRBV2 and TRBJ1-1; 7 positions match TRBD1. CDR1 and CDR2 (germline): SNHLY, FYNNEI. J was trimmed by 3 bases and V by 5 bases; bases with no gene match: 6. This CDR3 is built from 14 residues.

The chain joins TRBV7-2 to TRBJ2-1, with D perhaps being TRBD1 or TRBD2 (6 bases each). Deletions cut 5 bases from V and 8 bases from J, with 16 bases between. The CDR3 spans 14 residues. Germline V CDR1 and CDR2: SGHTA, FQGNSA. The CDR3 bases are TGTGCCAGCAGCCCCGGGCCAGGGGACTATGAGCAGTTCTTC. This sequence encodes CASSPGPGDYEQFF.

The gene calls are TRBV3-1 (or the pseudogene TRBV3-2) and TRBJ1-1; the D is unclear. Germline values: CDR1 LGHDT, CDR2 YNNKEL (reference sequence). Trimming shortened V by 1 base and J by 2 bases, and 11 bases separated the two germline ends. The CDR3 has 15 amino acids. The CDR3 sequence is CASSQASLSNTEAFF. The CDR3 DNA sequence: TGTGCCAGCAGCCAAGCTTCCCTATCAAACACTGAAGCTTTCTTT.

The table lists this clone with a count of one. The chain uses TRBV30 and TRBJ1-2, with D unclear. From germline, CDR1 is GTSNPN and CDR2 SVGIG (reference sequence). This CDR3 is built from 15 residues. Trimming took 1 base from V and 0 from J, leaving 12 bases between them. CDR3 region: CAWSGEFSPNYGYTF. The CDR3 DNA reads TGTGCCTGGAGTGGTGAGTTCAGTCCTAACTATGGCTACACCTTC.

This rearrangement joins TRBV19 to TRBJ1-1, with D possibly TRBD1 on 5 matching bases. The V gene lost 7 bases and the J gene lost 0 bases, with 12 bases spanning the gap. Germline values: CDR1 LNHDA, CDR2 SQIVND (reference sequence). The CDR3 is made up of 14 amino acids. The CDR3 bases are TGTGCCAGTAACCCGGGACCGTTGAACACTGAAGCTTTCTTT. This translates into CASNPGPLNTEAFF.

This chain connects TRBV18 to TRBJ2-7; 14 nucleotides agree with TRBD2. V gave up 6 bases and J gave up 5 bases; unmatched junction bases: 6. CDR1 and CDR2 from the germline V gene are KGHSH and LQKENI. The CDR3 runs to 15 residues. For the CDR3, the DNA is TGTGCCAGCTCGCCCGGGACTAGCGGGAGCAACGAGCAGTACTTC. Amino acids: CASSPGTSGSNEQYF.

V usage is TRBV5-1 and J usage is TRBJ1-4; 12 bases are shared with TRBD1. This CDR3 comprises 19 residues. CDR1 and CDR2 from the germline V gene are SGHRS and YFSETQ. V trimming: 0 bases; J trimming: 10 bases; junction bases outside the gene matches: 16. The DNA for the CDR3 is TGCGCCAGCAGCTTGGCCCCGGGACAGGGGGCGCAAGTTCTGGGAAAACTGTTTTTT. This gives the protein CASSLAPGQGAQVLGKLFF.

The chain has TRBV30 and TRBJ2-7; D remains ambiguous. V lost 1 base and J lost 0, with 7 bases in between. The germline gives CDR1 GTSNPN, CDR2 SVGIG (reference sequence). The CDR3 extends over 13 amino acids. The chain's CDR3 is CAWSAASSYEQYF. The CDR3 coding sequence is TGTGCCTGGAGTGCGGCCAGCTCCTACGAGCAGTACTTC.

V usage is TRBV6-2 or TRBV6-3 and J usage is TRBJ2-1; D may correspond to TRBD1 or TRBD2 (5 bases each). Between the trimmed V and J ends, which lost 5 bases and 4 bases, there was a span of 15 bases. The CDR3 extends over 15 amino acids. The germline gives CDR1 MNHEY, CDR2 SVGEGT. The CDR3 DNA sequence: TGTGCCAGCAGTCGACCCACAGGCGGGTACAATGAGCAGTTCTTC. Translation: CASSRPTGGYNEQFF.

This clone was detected once. This chain joins TRBV29-1 and TRBJ2-2, with D possibly being TRBD2 (6 bases). CDR1 SQVTM and CDR2 ANQGSEA come from the germline V gene. V gave up 7 bases and J gave up 4 bases, with 16 bases separating them. The CDR3 extends over 14 amino acids. The CDR3 DNA reads TGCAGCGGGGGTGGGCTAGCGAGCACCGGGGAGCTGTTTTTT. It yields the protein CSGGGLASTGELFF.

The V call is TRBV7-2, the J call TRBJ2-3; the match to TRBD1 covers 8 bases. V trimming: 4 bases; J trimming: 0 bases; junction bases outside the gene matches: 3. Germline-derived CDR1 and CDR2 are SGHTA and FQGNSA. This CDR3 spans 15 amino acids. The CDR3: CASSSGQASTDTQYF. The CDR3 DNA reads as TGTGCCAGCAGCTCGGGACAGGCTAGCACAGATACGCAGTATTTT. The complete variable domain, with remaining parts taken from reference TRBV7-2 and TRBJ2-3, reads GAGVSQSPSNKVTEKGKDVELRCDPISGHTALYWYRQSLGQGLEFLIYFQGNSAPDKSGLPSDRFSAERTGGSVSTLTIQRTQQEDSAVYLCASSSGQASTDTQYFGPGTRLTVL.

This chain connects TRBV9 to TRBJ2-1, with D possibly TRBD2 on 6 matching bases. Trimming took 3 bases from V and 4 from J, leaving 17 bases between them. Germline V lookup: CDR1 SGDLS, CDR2 YYNGEE. The CDR3 is 16 residues long. Here the CDR3 DNA reads TGTGCCAGCAGCGCCGGGACTCCCGGACGGTACAATGAGCAGTTCTTC. This translates into CASSAGTPGRYNEQFF.

This chain uses TRBV19 with TRBJ1-5; the match to TRBD1 covers 12 bases. The length of the CDR3 is 17 residues. V gave up 7 bases and J gave up 2 bases; unmatched junction bases: 9. Germline CDR1 is LNHDA and CDR2 is SQIVND (reference sequence). The CDR3 DNA reads TGTGCCAGTACCCCGGGACAGGGGGCTGTGGGCAATCAGCCCCAGCATTTT. Translated: CASTPGQGAVGNQPQHF.

V usage is TRBV3-1 (or the pseudogene TRBV3-2) and J usage is TRBJ2-1; D ambiguous. The CDR3 has 12 residues. CDR1 LGHDT and CDR2 YNNKEL come from the germline V gene (reference sequence). The ends were cut back, 7 bases at V and 3 bases at J, with 7 bases in the middle. This CDR3 is CASKDVYNEQFF. The CDR3 nucleotides are TGTGCCAGCAAGGATGTCTACAATGAGCAGTTCTTC.

The rearrangement uses TRBV28 and TRBJ1-1; unclear D gene. Germline V CDR1 and CDR2: MDHEN, SYDVKM. This CDR3 has 14 residues. The V end lost 2 bases, the J end lost 1 base, and 8 bases lay between the germline ends. The CDR3 DNA sequence: TGTGCCAGCAGTTTAATACGGACGAACACTGAAGCTTTCTTT. Translation gives CASSLIRTNTEAFF.